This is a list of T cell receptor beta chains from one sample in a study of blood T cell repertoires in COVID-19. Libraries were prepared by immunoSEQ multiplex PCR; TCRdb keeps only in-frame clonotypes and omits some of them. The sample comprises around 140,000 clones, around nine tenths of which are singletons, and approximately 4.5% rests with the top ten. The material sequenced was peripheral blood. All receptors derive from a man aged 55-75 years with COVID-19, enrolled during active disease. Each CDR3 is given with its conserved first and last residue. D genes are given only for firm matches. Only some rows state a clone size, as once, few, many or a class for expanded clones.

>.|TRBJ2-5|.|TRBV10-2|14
CASTSPGGRETQYF
TGCGCCAGCACCTCTCCGGGGGGCCGGGAGACCCAGTACTTC
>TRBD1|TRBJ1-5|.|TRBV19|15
CASSMRQGVGQPQHF
TGTGCCAGTAGTATGAGACAGGGGGTAGGTCAGCCCCAGCATTTT
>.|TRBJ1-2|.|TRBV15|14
CATSITGLNYGYTF
TGTGCCACCAGCATTACGGGACTTAACTATGGCTACACCTTC
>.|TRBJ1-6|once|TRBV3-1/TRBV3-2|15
CASSQGNGFNSPLHF
TGTGCCAGCAGTCAGGGAAATGGGTTTAATTCACCCCTCCACTTT
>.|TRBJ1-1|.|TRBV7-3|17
CASSLFIGATGATEAFF
TGTGCCAGCAGCTTATTTATTGGGGCTACCGGAGCGACTGAAGCTTTCTTT
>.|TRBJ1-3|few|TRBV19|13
CASRQGSRNTIYF
TGTGCCAGTAGACAGGGTAGTCGAAACACCATATATTTT
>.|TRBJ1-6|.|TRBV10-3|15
CAISEAAAGNSPLHF
TGTGCCATCAGTGAGGCCGCGGCGGGGAATTCACCCCTCCACTTT
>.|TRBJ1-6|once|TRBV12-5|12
CASGPTYGFLHF
TGTGCTAGTGGCCCCACATATGGTTTCCTCCACTTT
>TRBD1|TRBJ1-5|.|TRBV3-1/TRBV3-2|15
CASSSRDRGNQPQHF
TGTGCCAGCAGCTCCCGGGACAGGGGTAATCAGCCCCAGCATTTT
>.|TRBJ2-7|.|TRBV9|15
CASSFATGNLYEQYF
TGTGCCAGCAGCTTCGCGACAGGCAACCTGTACGAGCAGTACTTC
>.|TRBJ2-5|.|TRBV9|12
CASSVAQETQYF
TGTGCCAGCAGCGTAGCTCAAGAGACCCAGTACTTC
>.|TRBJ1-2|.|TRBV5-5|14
CASSLTGGDLGYTF
TGTGCCAGCAGCTTGACTGGGGGCGATTTGGGCTACACCTTC
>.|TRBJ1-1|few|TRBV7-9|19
CASKNGPGLKTPENTEAFF
TGTGCCAGCAAAAACGGGCCGGGACTTAAGACGCCTGAGAACACTGAAGCTTTCTTT
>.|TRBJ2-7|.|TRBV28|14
CASRSGGNSYEQYF
TGTGCCAGCAGAAGCGGAGGGAACTCCTACGAGCAGTACTTC
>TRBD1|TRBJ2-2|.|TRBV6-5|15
CASSTQQGTPGELFF
TGTGCCAGCAGTACTCAACAGGGGACCCCCGGGGAGCTGTTTTTT
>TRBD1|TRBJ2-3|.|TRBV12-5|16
CASGHSGTGTRDTQYF
TGTGCTAGTGGTCATTCCGGGACAGGGACGAGGGATACGCAGTATTTT
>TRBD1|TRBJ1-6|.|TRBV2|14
CARGHTGGFSPLHF
TGTGCCAGGGGGCATACAGGGGGGTTTTCACCCCTCCACTTT
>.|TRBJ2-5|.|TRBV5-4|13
CASSLEGRGTQYF
TGTGCCAGCAGCTTGGAAGGCCGGGGGACCCAGTACTTC
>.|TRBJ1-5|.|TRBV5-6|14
CASSTGVSNQPQHF
TGTGCCAGCAGCACGGGAGTTAGCAATCAGCCCCAGCATTTT
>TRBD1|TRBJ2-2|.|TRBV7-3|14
CASMRDRVPGELFF
TGTGCCAGCATGAGGGACAGGGTTCCCGGGGAGCTGTTTTTT
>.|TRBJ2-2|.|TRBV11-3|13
CASSARATGELFF
TGTGCCAGCAGCGCCAGGGCGACCGGGGAGCTGTTTTTT
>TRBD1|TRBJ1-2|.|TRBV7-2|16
CASSPDRGPHKSGYTF
TGTGCCAGCAGTCCGGACAGGGGGCCCCATAAATCTGGCTACACCTTC
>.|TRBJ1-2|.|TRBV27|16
CASSLSWAGSNYGYTF
TGTGCCAGCAGTTTATCGTGGGCAGGCAGTAACTATGGCTACACCTTC
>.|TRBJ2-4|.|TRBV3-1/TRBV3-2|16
CASSQQGNLAKNIQYF
TGTGCCAGCAGCCAACAGGGTAACCTAGCCAAAAACATTCAGTACTTC
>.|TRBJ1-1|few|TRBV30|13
CAWSARGDTEAFF
TGTGCCTGGAGTGCGCGAGGAGACACTGAAGCTTTCTTT
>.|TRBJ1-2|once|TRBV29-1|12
CSAAGTNYGYTF
TGCAGCGCGGCCGGGACAAACTATGGCTACACCTTC
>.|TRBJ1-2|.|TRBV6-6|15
CASSTPSRVRAGYTF
TGTGCCAGCAGTACTCCCTCGAGGGTTCGGGCTGGCTACACCTTC
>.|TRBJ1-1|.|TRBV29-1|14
CSVDRQGLGTEAFF
TGCAGCGTTGATAGGCAGGGTCTAGGCACTGAAGCTTTCTTT
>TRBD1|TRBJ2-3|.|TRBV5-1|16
CASSLEVAGGKDTQYF
TGCGCCAGCAGCTTGGAGGTGGCAGGGGGTAAAGATACGCAGTATTTT
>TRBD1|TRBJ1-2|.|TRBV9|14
CASSVGTGVGGYTF
TGTGCCAGCAGCGTAGGGACAGGGGTTGGTGGCTACACCTTC
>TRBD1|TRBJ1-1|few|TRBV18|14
CASSRQGMNTEAFF
TGTGCCAGCTCGAGACAGGGGATGAACACTGAAGCTTTCTTT
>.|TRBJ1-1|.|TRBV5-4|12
CASSPSGTEAFF
TGTGCCAGCAGCCCCTCCGGCACTGAAGCTTTCTTT
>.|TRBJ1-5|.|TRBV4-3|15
CASSQDGGGNQPQHF
TGCGCCAGCAGCCAAGATGGGGGCGGCAATCAGCCCCAGCATTTT
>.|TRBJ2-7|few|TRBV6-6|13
CATMGALAYEQYF
TGTGCCACCATGGGGGCCCTAGCCTACGAGCAGTACTTC
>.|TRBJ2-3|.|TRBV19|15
CASSMDGTSTDTQYF
TGTGCCAGTAGTATGGATGGGACTAGCACAGATACGCAGTATTTT
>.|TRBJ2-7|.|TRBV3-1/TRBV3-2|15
CASSQDIRVSYEQYF
TGTGCCAGCAGCCAAGATATCAGGGTCTCCTACGAGCAGTACTTC
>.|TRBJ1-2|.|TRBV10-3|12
CAISEGAAGYTF
TGTGCCATCAGTGAGGGGGCCGCGGGCTACACCTTC
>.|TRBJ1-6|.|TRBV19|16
CASSIGGHGLNSALHF
TGTGCCAGTAGTATAGGGGGACACGGGCTAAATTCCGCCCTCCACTTT
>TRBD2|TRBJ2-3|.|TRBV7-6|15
CASSARGGLADTQYF
TGTGCCAGCAGCGCGCGGGGGGGCCTCGCAGATACGCAGTATTTT
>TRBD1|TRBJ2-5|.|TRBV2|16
CASTPADRGRRETQYF
TGTGCCAGCACCCCGGCGGACAGGGGAAGAAGGGAGACCCAGTACTTC
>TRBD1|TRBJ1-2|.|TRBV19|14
CASSIDRGISGYTF
TGTGCCAGTAGTATCGACAGGGGAATATCTGGCTACACCTTC
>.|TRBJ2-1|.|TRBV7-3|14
CASSLTGGDNEQFF
TGTGCCAGCAGCTTAACGGGTGGAGACAATGAGCAGTTCTTC
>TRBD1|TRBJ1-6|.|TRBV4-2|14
CASSRTGDNSPLHF
TGTGCCAGCAGCAGGACAGGGGATAATTCACCCCTCCACTTT
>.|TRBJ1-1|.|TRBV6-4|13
CASSLRLHTEAFF
TGTGCCAGCAGTCTCAGACTACACACTGAAGCTTTCTTT